A selection of T cell receptor beta chains follows, all from one sample in a study of blood T cell repertoires in COVID-19. Method: immunoSEQ multiplex PCR; TCRdb's copy keeps in-frame clones and lacks some. The table has approximately 440,000 clones, about nine tenths seen once; the top ten hold around 0.7%. Input material: PBMCs or T cells enriched from blood (not recorded which). Source of these receptors: a woman aged 18-29 years who had recovered from COVID-19. Both conserved end residues are part of each CDR3. The D gene is left open where the match is weak. Part of the rows lack a size; the others show once, few, many or a class for expanded clones.

TRBV28,.,.,TRBJ2-7,CASRFPEGSYEQYF,TGTGCCAGCAGGTTTCCCGAGGGCTCCTACGAGCAGTACTTC
TRBV6-1,.,.,TRBJ1-6,CASSEYGTLGGSPLHF,TGTGCCAGCAGTGAATACGGCACCCTGGGGGGGTCACCCCTCCACTTT
TRBV6-5,.,few,TRBJ1-1,CASNLATGTEAFF,TGTGCCAGCAATCTGGCAACCGGGACTGAAGCTTTCTTT
TRBV7-2,.,once,TRBJ2-3,CASSFTRGSTDTQYF,TGTGCCAGCAGCTTCACTAGAGGGAGCACAGATACGCAGTATTTT
TRBV4-1,.,once,TRBJ2-7,CASSQRVGGPTYEQYF,TGCGCCAGCAGCCAACGGGTGGGGGGGCCAACCTACGAGCAGTACTTC
TRBV6-2/TRBV6-3,.,once,TRBJ2-7,CASSKGSTYEQYF,TGTGCCAGCAGTAAGGGGTCGACCTACGAGCAGTACTTC
TRBV9,.,.,TRBJ2-4,CASSGLGSIRDIQYF,TGTGCCAGCAGCGGGTTGGGGAGCATAAGGGACATTCAGTACTTC
TRBV10-2,TRBD2,.,TRBJ2-3,CASRNLAGGTDTQYF,TGCGCCAGCAGGAACTTAGCGGGGGGCACAGATACGCAGTATTTT
TRBV7-9,.,.,TRBJ1-1,CASSPKAALTEAFF,TGTGCCAGCAGCCCTAAGGCGGCCCTAACTGAAGCTTTCTTT
TRBV5-6,TRBD1,once,TRBJ1-6,CASSLYLTGVNSPLHF,TGTGCCAGCAGCTTATACCTGACAGGGGTTAATTCACCCCTCCACTTT
TRBV28,.,.,TRBJ1-5,CASSSQGRSNQPQHF,TGTGCCAGCAGTTCTCAGGGGCGTAGCAATCAGCCCCAGCATTTT
TRBV7-9,.,.,TRBJ2-5,CASSLTDRLYF,TGTGCCAGCAGCTTAACGGACCGACTATACTTC
TRBV10-3,.,.,TRBJ2-5,CAISEKAELKTQYF,TGTGCCATCAGTGAGAAGGCGGAGTTAAAGACCCAGTACTTC
TRBV5-1,TRBD1,.,TRBJ1-2,CASSPGHEGQGYGYTF,TGCGCCAGCAGCCCGGGCCACGAGGGACAGGGTTATGGCTACACCTTC
TRBV20-1,.,once,TRBJ2-7,CSAQGYEQYF,TGCAGTGCTCAGGGTTACGAGCAGTACTTC
TRBV3-1/TRBV3-2,.,few,TRBJ1-2,CASSQGWGPGGRVDGYTF,TGTGCCAGCAGCCAAGGTTGGGGGCCAGGCGGGCGCGTGGATGGCTACACCTTC
TRBV5-1,TRBD1,.,TRBJ2-5,CASRQRTGKETQYF,TGCGCCAGCAGACAGAGGACAGGAAAAGAGACCCAGTACTTC
TRBV19,.,many,TRBJ1-2,CASSSYRVAGYTF,TGTGCCAGTAGTTCCTACAGGGTAGCTGGCTACACCTTC
TRBV3-1/TRBV3-2,.,.,TRBJ2-3,CASSPGRGRAGYTDTQYF,TGTGCCAGCAGCCCGGGCCGCGGCCGGGCGGGGTACACAGATACGCAGTATTTT
TRBV3-1/TRBV3-2,TRBD1,.,TRBJ1-5,CASSQGQGGNQPQHF,TGTGCCAGCAGCCAGGGACAGGGAGGTAATCAGCCCCAGCATTTT
TRBV6-5,.,.,TRBJ2-1,CASRADRYSYNEQFF,TGTGCCAGCAGGGCCGACAGGTACTCCTACAATGAGCAGTTCTTC
TRBV9,.,once,TRBJ1-2,CASGGTVSNYGYTF,TGTGCCAGCGGAGGGACGGTCTCTAACTATGGCTACACCTTC
TRBV6-5,TRBD1,.,TRBJ2-7,CASRRDREHEQYF,TGTGCCAGCAGGAGGGACAGGGAACACGAGCAGTACTTC
TRBV7-2,.,.,TRBJ2-7,CASSQNRASYEQYF,TGTGCCAGCAGCCAAAACAGGGCCTCCTACGAGCAGTACTTC
TRBV11-2,TRBD2,.,TRBJ2-7,CASTDGGISYEQYF,TGTGCCAGCACCGACGGGGGGATCTCCTACGAGCAGTACTTC
TRBV25-1,TRBD1,.,TRBJ1-1,CASTDRVNTEAFF,TGTGCCAGCACCGACAGGGTGAACACTGAAGCTTTCTTT
TRBV10-3,.,.,TRBJ2-7,CAISLQGNEQYF,TGTGCCATCAGTCTTCAGGGTAACGAGCAGTACTTC
TRBV5-1,.,.,TRBJ1-3,CASSFDRASGNTIYF,TGCGCCAGCAGCTTTGACAGAGCCTCTGGAAACACCATATATTTT
TRBV7-2,TRBD2,.,TRBJ2-7,CASSRLAGGLSREQYF,TGTGCCAGCAGCCGCCTAGCGGGGGGGCTATCGAGAGAGCAGTACTTC
TRBV2,.,.,TRBJ1-5,CASSDSQGYQPQHF,TGTGCCAGCAGTGATAGTCAGGGATATCAGCCCCAGCATTTT
TRBV6-2/TRBV6-3,TRBD1,.,TRBJ1-1,CASSKFSGGGTEAFF,TGTGCCAGCAGTAAATTCTCAGGGGGCGGCACTGAAGCTTTCTTT
TRBV5-1,TRBD1,.,TRBJ1-2,CASSEPGQASYTF,TGCGCCAGCAGCGAACCGGGACAGGCCAGTTACACCTTC
TRBV5-1,.,.,TRBJ1-2,CASSLEQNYGYTF,TGCGCCAGCAGCTTGGAACAGAACTATGGCTACACCTTC
TRBV5-1,TRBD1,.,TRBJ2-1,CASSPTGDEQFF,TGCGCCAGCAGCCCGACAGGGGATGAGCAGTTCTTC
TRBV3-1/TRBV3-2,TRBD2,.,TRBJ2-5,CASSHAGRGETQYF,TGTGCCAGCAGCCACGCGGGGAGGGGCGAGACCCAGTACTTC
TRBV9,TRBD2,.,TRBJ2-7,CASSPSAGEREQYF,TGTGCCAGCAGCCCCTCAGCGGGGGAACGCGAGCAGTACTTC
TRBV19,.,once,TRBJ2-3,CASSSQGEADTQYF,TGTGCCAGTAGTAGCCAGGGTGAAGCAGATACGCAGTATTTT
TRBV5-4,TRBD2,once,TRBJ2-3,CASSLRVAGGTDTQYF,TGTGCCAGCAGCTTGAGGGTAGCGGGGGGCACAGATACGCAGTATTTT
TRBV12-5,TRBD1,.,TRBJ2-2,CASGSRQGAGELFF,TGTGCTAGTGGTTCGCGCCAGGGGGCCGGGGAGCTGTTTTTT
TRBV7-9,.,.,TRBJ1-5,CASSLTGSGNQPQHF,TGTGCCAGCAGCCTCACAGGGAGCGGCAATCAGCCCCAGCATTTT
TRBV3-1/TRBV3-2,TRBD2,once,TRBJ2-7,CASSQGRGSSYEQYF,TGTGCCAGCAGCCAAGGGCGGGGGTCTAGCTACGAGCAGTACTTC
TRBV11-2,TRBD2,.,TRBJ2-3,CASTLGLAEGDTQYF,TGTGCCAGCACCCTGGGACTAGCGGAAGGAGATACGCAGTATTTT